This T cell receptor (beta chain) appears in the sequencing data of a study of CD8+ T cells in alopecia areata (dated by TCRdb to between 2018 and 2020). Regarding the study in general: The treated patients, all with moderate-to-severe alopecia areata, were enrolled in an open-label pilot trial of oral tofacitinib given at 5 to 10 mg twice daily. TCRbeta CDR3 regions were amplified by immunoSEQ multiplex PCR with 35 Vbeta forward and 13 Jbeta reverse primers. In humans, TCRbeta sequencing was performed on scalp tissue and on sorted CD4+ and CD8+ peripheral blood T cells from healthy controls and from patients with patchy or totalis/universalis alopecia areata. Scalp clonality was compared across normal scalp (n=4), patchy alopecia areata scalp (n=8), and alopecia totalis/universalis scalp (n=8). RNA was obtained with the PAXgene miRNA kit for fixed scalp, the miRNeasy kit for PBMCs, and the RNeasy kit for mouse skin. In treated patients, disease severity was measured using the SALT score, which gives the percentage of scalp surface area affected. Biopsies were taken from tofacitinib-treated patients at baseline and at 4 and 24 weeks of treatment, and a later scalp biopsy was taken in several of the tofacitinib-treated patients. Patients received tofacitinib for 6 to 18 months and were then followed off drug for 6 months to check for delayed response and recurrence. High-throughput TCRbeta sequencing was used to examine T cell clonal expansion in alopecia areata in both the C3H/HeJ mouse model and human patients.

Reading the label with the study, this specimen's time point is: around 4 weeks on oral tofacitinib. The treatment or condition label, as the study defines it: oral pan-JAK inhibitor, 5-10 mg twice daily. Lesional scalp punch biopsies and peripheral blood were obtained from alopecia areata patients. PBMCs were isolated by density centrifugation and stained for CD3, CD4 and CD8, and CD4+ and CD8+ T cells were sorted on a FACSAria. Overall study results and their limits: During tofacitinib treatment, many expanded lesional clones stuck around in both scalp and blood, and this persistence may partly explain why relapse happens after treatment is stopped. Because the treated cohort was small and had only one nonresponder, larger studies are needed to examine links between baseline CD8+ expansion and response. Lesional scalp, especially in alopecia totalis/universalis, showed higher clonality and more expanded CD8+ clones than normal scalp, suggesting antigenic drive. Shared TCR sequences between patients were less evident than in mice, which may be partly attributable to HLA diversity in the patient population. Tofacitinib significantly lowered scalp clonality and the number of expanded CD8+ clones among the top 100 scalp clones. Unlike mouse skin, where gammadelta T cells dominate, normal human skin contains resident alphabeta T cells that get sequenced too, which complicates analysis of the scalp TCR repertoire.

About this clone: Its antigen specificity is not known. Base qualities are not at hand, and no much larger clone is one base apart.

In the germline V gene, CDR1 corresponds to SNHLY and CDR2 to FYNNEI. Trimming at the junction amounts to 4 bases on V and 6 bases on J, and the germline ends lie 16 bases apart. Taken from cysteine to phenylalanine, the CDR3 has 15 residues. Only the CDR3 part of the read is kept: 45 bases, read in frame from the first base. Library creation used the immunoSEQ multiplex PCR assay. For TCR sequencing, RNA was extracted from every sample and reverse transcribed into cDNA to serve as template. SuperScript III was used for first-strand cDNA synthesis, primed with a 2:1 mix of oligo-dT and random hexamers. Amplification bias was assessed with a synthetic immune receptor repertoire, and residual bias was removed computationally. Under the source paper's analysis protocol: Raw reads were preprocessed for error removal, and CDR3 was defined according to IMGT conventions as running from the conserved cysteine to phenylalanine. Clonality was computed by normalizing Shannon entropy by log2 of the number of productive unique TCRs and subtracting the result from 1. Whether scalp clones were CD4 or CD8 was inferred by matching scalp TCRbeta sequences against CD4 and CD8 repertoires sorted from blood. The table was pulled from immuneACCESS by TCRdb, which kept in-frame rearrangements only. Such tables lose some clones; where checked, under half of the loss comes from unresolved V genes, and the rest has no known cause. From that table come the V and J calls and clone size; the DNA was used to work out D and trimming. This sample lists 65,000 to 75,000 clones; approximately 30% were detected once. The biggest ten clones account for 15% of the sample.

This sequence uses TRBV2 and TRBJ1-5; no D segment can be confidently identified. This clonotype was obtained from a human donor with alopecia areata. The input for sequencing was CD8+ T cells sorted from blood, taken at week 4, from a patient treated with tofacitinib. This receptor has the CDR3 CASSALGSGVQPQHF. The bases are TGTGCCAGCAGTGCATTGGGGTCGGGAGTTCAGCCCCAGCATTTT.